Given below is one T cell receptor beta chain in context. The sample belongs to a study of T cell changes during pregnancy in multiple sclerosis. Produced via immunoSEQ multiplex PCR; TCRdb's table is partial and in-frame only. The sample includes some 31,000 clones, approximately 94% seen only once; the top ten take around 6%. Trimming took off 7 bases at V and 4 bases at J, with 16 bases between the two ends. Germline V lookup: CDR1 WNHNN, CDR2 SYGVQD (reference sequence). CDR3 length: 14 residues. The material was CD8+ T cells from peripheral blood mononuclear cells, obtained before pregnancy. The TCR was taken from a female donor with multiple sclerosis, enrolled in a pregnancy study. This sequence joins TRBV10-1 and TRBJ1-2; D unclear. This chain's CDR3 is CASTRGEIFYGYTF. CDR3 coding DNA: TGCGCCAGCACTCGCGGGGAGATCTTCTATGGCTACACCTTC.